A single sample is the source of the 8 T cell receptor beta chains below, sequenced in a study of cytomegalovirus exposure and HLA in healthy donors. PCR involved 60 Vbeta and 13 Jbeta primers. TCRdb's table, derived via immunoSEQ multiplex PCR, lists solely in-frame clones and lacks some. The profile shows around 78,000 clones, over 70% of them singletons. Sequencing input: PBMCs. The receptor set was obtained from a male donor in good health and CMV-seronegative.

The genes are TRBV5-1 and TRBJ2-5, with TRBD2 identical over 10 bases. V gave up 1 base and J gave up 3 bases; unmatched junction bases: 12. CDR3 length: 18 residues. Germline values: CDR1 SGHRS, CDR2 YFSETQ. The CDR3 nucleotides read TGCGCCAGCAGCTTGTTAGCTAGCGGGAGCCCTATCGAAGAGACCCAGTACTTC. As protein: CASSLLASGSPIEETQYF.

V is TRBV7-2 and J is TRBJ2-7; 8 positions agree with TRBD1. This CDR3 has 14 amino acids. The germline gives CDR1 SGHTA, CDR2 FQGNSA. V lost 5 bases and J lost 3; bases outside the gene matches: 6. This chain's CDR3 is CASSPNTGGYEQYF. The CDR3 nucleotides read TGTGCCAGCAGCCCCAATACAGGGGGCTACGAGCAGTACTTC.

This sequence joins TRBV2 and TRBJ2-1; 8 bases map to TRBD2. Germline CDR1 reads SNHLY; CDR2 reads FYNNEI. CDR3 length: 15 residues. V gave up 4 bases and J gave up 3 bases; unmatched junction bases: 5. The CDR3 loop is CASSASAGGYNEQFF. CDR3 bases: TGTGCCAGCAGTGCCTCGGCGGGGGGCTACAATGAGCAGTTCTTC.

The genes are TRBV7-8 and TRBJ2-5; D not resolved. Germline CDR1 reads SGHVS; CDR2 reads FQNEAQ. V dropped 5 bases and J dropped 1 base, with 14 bases sitting between them. The CDR3 covers 15 residues. CDR3: CASSTLSLVQETQYF. The CDR3 DNA follows: TGTGCCAGCAGCACCTTAAGCCTAGTCCAAGAGACCCAGTACTTC.

This clone was seen more than once but under ten times. The V and J genes are TRBV5-6 and TRBJ2-1; the match to TRBD2 covers 13 bases. The CDR3 runs 17 residues. Per germline, CDR1 SGHDT and CDR2 YYEEEE. The J segment lost 7 bases and the V segment lost 0 bases, leaving 7 bases of the junction unmatched. CDR3 amino acids: CASSLVRTSGSTNEQFF. CDR3 in DNA: TGTGCCAGCAGCTTGGTTAGGACTAGCGGGAGTACAAATGAGCAGTTCTTC.

The chain carries TRBV14 and TRBJ2-2, with TRBD1 matching 10 bases. The V gene end was trimmed by 1 base and the J gene end by 3 bases; junction bases not matched to a gene: 2. Germline CDR1 reads SGHDN; CDR2 reads FVKESK. There are 16 residues in the CDR3. The CDR3 DNA follows: TGTGCCAGCAGCCAAGTGACAGGGGGCGACACCGGGGAGCTGTTTTTT. It codes for CASSQVTGGDTGELFF.

V and J are TRBV25-1 and TRBJ2-1; the D gene is possibly TRBD2 (7 bases). The V gene's germline CDR1 is MGHDK and CDR2 SYGVNS. CDR3 length: 16 amino acids. Deletions cut 1 base from V and 4 bases from J, with 14 bases between. The CDR3 loop reads CASSELRGAWYNEQFF. The DNA for the CDR3 is TGTGCCAGCAGTGAATTACGGGGGGCCTGGTACAATGAGCAGTTCTTC.

The CDR3 loop reads CASSLSAGVNEQYF. CDR3 DNA sequence: TGTGCCAGCAGCTTGTCGGCGGGAGTCAACGAGCAGTACTTC. The V and J genes are TRBV5-4 and TRBJ2-5, with 7 bases identical to TRBD2. Judging by the DNA end, TRBJ2-7 fits better; the J call may be wrong. Germline V gene lookup returns CDR1 SGHNT and CDR2 YYREEE (reference sequence). CDR3 length equals 14 residues.